One T cell receptor (beta chain) is described in this entry. The data were taken from a study of OX40 agonist ivuxolimab in advanced cancers. Whole-study context: Ivuxolimab, an agonistic anti-OX40 (CD134) antibody, was given to patients. Patients undergoing dose escalation presented with hepatocellular carcinoma, melanoma, renal cell or head and neck cancer.

Sequenced by immunoSEQ multiplex PCR; TCRdb stores in-frame clones only, minus some. The table records fewer than 85,000 clones, 75% to 90% of them present only once. The V end lost 6 bases, the J end lost 8 bases, and 14 bases lay between the germline ends. This CDR3 contains 14 residues. The germline CDR1 and CDR2 sequences are LGHNT and FRNRAP. The TCR sequence derives from an adult with an advanced solid tumor such as melanoma, head and neck, liver or kidney cancer. This sequence joins TRBV12-5 and TRBJ1-6; no clear D gene. This specimen was CD4+ or CD8+ T cells sorted from blood, taken in a trial of the OX40 agonist ivuxolimab. As DNA, the CDR3 is TGTGCTAGTGGCTCCGACGGAAAACATTCACCCCTCCACTTT. Its translation is CASGSDGKHSPLHF.